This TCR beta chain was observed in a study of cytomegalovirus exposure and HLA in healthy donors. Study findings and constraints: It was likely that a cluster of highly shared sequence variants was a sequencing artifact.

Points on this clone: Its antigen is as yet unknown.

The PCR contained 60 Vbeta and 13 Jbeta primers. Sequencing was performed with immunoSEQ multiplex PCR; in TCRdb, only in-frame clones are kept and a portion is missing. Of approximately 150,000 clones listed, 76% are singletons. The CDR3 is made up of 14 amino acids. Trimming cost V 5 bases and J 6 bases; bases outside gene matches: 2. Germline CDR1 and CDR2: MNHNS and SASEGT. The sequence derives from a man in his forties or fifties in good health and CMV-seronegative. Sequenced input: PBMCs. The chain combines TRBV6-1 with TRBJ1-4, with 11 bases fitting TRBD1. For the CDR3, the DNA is TGTGCCAGCAGTCCGGACAGGGGGCATGAAAAACTGTTTTTT. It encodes CASSPDRGHEKLFF.